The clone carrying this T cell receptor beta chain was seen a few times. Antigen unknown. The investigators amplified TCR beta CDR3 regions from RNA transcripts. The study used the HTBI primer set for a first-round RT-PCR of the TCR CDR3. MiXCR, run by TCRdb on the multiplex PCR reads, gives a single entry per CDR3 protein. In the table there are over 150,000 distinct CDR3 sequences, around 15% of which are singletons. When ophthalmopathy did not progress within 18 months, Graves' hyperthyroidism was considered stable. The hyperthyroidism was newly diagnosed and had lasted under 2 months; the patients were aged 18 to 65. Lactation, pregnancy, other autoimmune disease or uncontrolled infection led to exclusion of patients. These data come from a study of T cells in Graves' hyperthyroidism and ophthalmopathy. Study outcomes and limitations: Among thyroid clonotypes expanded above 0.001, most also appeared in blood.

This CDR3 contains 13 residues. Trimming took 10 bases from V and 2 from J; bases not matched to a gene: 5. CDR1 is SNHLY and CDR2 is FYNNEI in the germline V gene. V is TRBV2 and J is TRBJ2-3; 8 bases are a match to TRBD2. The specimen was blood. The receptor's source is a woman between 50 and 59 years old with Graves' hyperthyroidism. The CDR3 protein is CAIGGGLTDTQYF. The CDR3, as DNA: TGTGCCATCGGGGGGGGGCTCACAGATACGCAGTATTTT.